A selection of T cell receptor beta chains follows, all from one sample in a study of TIL therapy for anti-PD-1-resistant metastatic lung cancer. Profiling relied on immunoSEQ multiplex PCR, and the TCRdb table lists in-frame clones only, not all of them. Here the sample spans about 50,000 clones, roughly 78% being singletons. This material consisted of blood, taken at baseline. The source of these receptors is a woman aged 25 to 80 with non-small cell lung cancer. Both conserved end residues are part of each CDR3. A D gene is named only where the DNA matches it firmly. Clone size is not always given. Where it is, it says once, few, many or a class for expanded clones.

d_call	clone_size	v_call	j_call	cdr3_aa	cdr3_nt
.	.	TRBV15	TRBJ1-2	CATSRDFIDMNYGYTF	TGTGCCACCAGCAGAGATTTTATCGACATGAACTATGGCTACACCTTC
.	.	TRBV6-5	TRBJ1-1	CASSRLGFRGAEAFF	TGTGCCAGCAGCCGGTTAGGGTTTAGGGGGGCTGAAGCTTTCTTT
TRBD1	once	TRBV30	TRBJ1-3	CAWKQGASGNTIYF	TGTGCCTGGAAACAGGGGGCCTCTGGAAACACCATATATTTT
TRBD2	.	TRBV28	TRBJ2-4	CASLPSAGVAKNIQYF	TGTGCCAGCTTACCCTCAGCGGGAGTAGCCAAAAACATTCAGTACTTC
TRBD2	once	TRBV28	TRBJ2-7	CASSSPLAGPYEQYF	TGTGCCAGCAGTTCCCCACTAGCGGGTCCCTACGAGCAGTACTTC
.	few	TRBV4-3	TRBJ2-1	CASSQDGEQGNEQFF	TGCGCCAGCAGCCAAGATGGGGAGCAGGGAAATGAGCAGTTCTTC
.	.	TRBV7-2	TRBJ1-2	CASSLVQGSGYGYTF	TGTGCCAGCAGCTTAGTACAGGGTTCGGGCTATGGCTACACCTTC
.	.	TRBV10-1	TRBJ1-3	CASSDFQPGFGNTIYF	TGCGCCAGCAGTGACTTCCAACCGGGATTTGGAAACACCATATATTTT
TRBD1	.	TRBV19	TRBJ1-6	CASSIDRDRGGSPLHF	TGTGCCAGTAGTATAGATCGGGACAGGGGTGGTTCACCCCTCCACTTT
TRBD2	.	TRBV27	TRBJ2-3	CASSLSSGGQPPDTQYF	TGTGCCAGCAGTTTGTCTAGCGGGGGCCAGCCACCAGATACGCAGTATTTT
.	.	TRBV5-4	TRBJ2-3	CASSQRTVNTDTQYF	TGTGCCAGCAGCCAAAGGACAGTAAACACAGATACGCAGTATTTT
.	.	TRBV2	TRBJ2-3	CASILTRSTDTQYF	TGTGCCAGCATATTAACACGTAGCACAGATACGCAGTATTTT
TRBD1	.	TRBV7-3	TRBJ1-1	CASSWTGGHEAFF	TGTGCCAGCAGCTGGACAGGGGGCCATGAAGCTTTCTTT
.	.	TRBV6-5	TRBJ1-5	CASCRFNQPQHF	TGTGCCAGCTGCAGATTCAATCAGCCCCAGCATTTT
.	.	TRBV9	TRBJ2-3	CASSDTGFGTDTQYF	TGTGCCAGCAGCGACACAGGGTTTGGCACAGATACGCAGTATTTT
TRBD2	.	TRBV11-2	TRBJ2-1	CASSLLADEQFF	TGTGCCAGCAGCCTACTAGCGGATGAGCAGTTCTTC
.	.	TRBV1	TRBJ2-7	CTSETSGSRYEQYF	TGCACCAGCGAAACTAGCGGGAGTCGCTACGAGCAGTACTTC
.	.	TRBV28	TRBJ1-2	CASSSRDYGYTF	TGTGCCAGCAGTTCACGGGACTATGGCTACACCTTC
.	.	TRBV5-5	TRBJ1-1	CASSRERRTEAFF	TGTGCCAGCAGCCGAGAAAGGAGAACTGAAGCTTTCTTT
TRBD1	.	TRBV5-4	TRBJ1-2	CASSWGTVSYGYTF	TGTGCCAGCAGCTGGGGGACAGTCTCCTATGGCTACACCTTC
.	.	TRBV2	TRBJ2-1	CASSQTSSSYNEQFF	TGTGCCAGCAGCCAAACTAGCAGCTCCTACAATGAGCAGTTCTTC
TRBD2	.	TRBV6-1	TRBJ2-1	CASSDSRGRNEQFF	TGTGCCAGCAGTGATTCGCGGGGGAGGAATGAGCAGTTCTTC